This entry lists 6 T cell receptor beta chains sequenced from one sample in a study of post-analysis software for immune sequencing data. The antigens of these receptors remain unknown. Notes on the study in general: The five TRBV segments detected at higher frequency in patients than in controls included TRBV5-6, TRBV5-1 and TRBV20-1.

Prepared TCR beta cDNA libraries contained unique molecular identifiers. TCRdb ran MiXCR on the PCR reads and lists one entry per CDR3 protein. This table has more than 350,000 distinct CDR3 sequences, roughly 38% appearing once. The material sequenced was blood. Every receptor here comes from a girl aged 2-10 years with multiple sclerosis.

The chain has TRBV5-1 and TRBJ2-7; no definite D call. Per the germline V gene, CDR1 is SGHRS and CDR2 is YFSETQ. With 4 bases removed from V and 2 bases from J, the gap between germline ends came to 13 bases. This CDR3 is 14 amino acids long. CDR3 in amino acids: CASSPQTRPYEQYF. CDR3 in DNA: TGCGCCAGCAGCCCCCAGACAAGGCCCTACGAGCAGTACTTC. The full variable domain, in which reference TRBV5-1 and TRBJ2-7 provide the parts outside the CDR3, is KAGVTQTPRYLIKTRGQQVTLSCSPISGHRSVSWYQQTPGQGLQFLFEYFSETQRNKGNFPGRFSGRQFSNSRSEMNVSTLELGDSALYLCASSPQTRPYEQYFGPGTRLTVT.

The CDR3 region is CASSVDERDTGELFF. Written as DNA, the CDR3 is TGTGCCAGCAGCGTAGACGAGCGGGACACCGGGGAGCTGTTTTTT. The chain uses TRBV9 and TRBJ2-2; D may be TRBD2 (6 bases). This CDR3 has 15 amino acids. CDR1 and CDR2 from the germline V gene are SGDLS and YYNGEE. Trimming removed 0 bases from V and 3 bases from J, with 9 bases in between.

The chain has TRBV20-1 and TRBJ2-7; TRBD2 aligns across 10 bases. J gave up 4 bases and V 5 bases, and 14 bases lay outside the gene matches. The CDR3 is 16 residues long. CDR1 and CDR2 from the germline V gene are DFQATT and SNEGSKA (reference sequence). CDR3 residues: CSASPGVAGGRYEQYF. DNA of the CDR3: TGCAGTGCTTCGCCGGGGGTAGCGGGGGGCCGTTACGAGCAGTACTTC.

This clonotype turned up a few times. The chain joins TRBV6-2 or TRBV6-3 to TRBJ2-7, with 7 bases fitting TRBD2. CDR1 MNHEY and CDR2 SVGEGT come from the germline V gene. Losses at the gene ends were 6 bases for V and 5 bases for J; bases not matched to a gene: 13. The CDR3 contains 15 residues. The CDR3 sequence is CASRSGGGLIHEQYF. The CDR3 DNA follows: TGTGCCAGCAGATCGGGAGGAGGGTTGATCCACGAGCAGTACTTC.

This sequence joins TRBV28 and TRBJ2-5; no clear D gene. The CDR3 extends over 14 amino acids. V lost 3 bases, J lost 4 bases, and 12 bases lay in between. From germline, CDR1 is MDHEN and CDR2 SYDVKM. CDR3 amino acids: CASSFNSVGETQYF. The CDR3 DNA follows: TGTGCCAGCAGTTTTAACTCGGTGGGAGAGACCCAGTACTTC.

The chain links TRBV6-5 to TRBJ1-2, with a possible D match to TRBD1 (6 bases). In germline, CDR1 is MNHEY, CDR2 SVGAGI. Trimming took off 0 bases at V and 4 bases at J, with 12 bases between the two ends. The CDR3 consists of 15 residues. The CDR3 bases are TGTGCCAGCAGTTACTCAGGAGGGGGTAGCTATGGCTACACCTTC. Translation gives CASSYSGGGSYGYTF.